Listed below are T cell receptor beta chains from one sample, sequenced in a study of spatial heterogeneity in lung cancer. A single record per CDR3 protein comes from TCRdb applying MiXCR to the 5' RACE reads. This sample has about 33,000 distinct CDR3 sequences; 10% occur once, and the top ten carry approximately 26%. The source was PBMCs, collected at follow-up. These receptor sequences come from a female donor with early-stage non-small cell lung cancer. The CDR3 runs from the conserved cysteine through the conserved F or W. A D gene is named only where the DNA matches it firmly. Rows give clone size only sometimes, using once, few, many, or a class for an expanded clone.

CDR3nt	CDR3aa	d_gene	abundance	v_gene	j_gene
TGTGCCAGCAACACCCCCCAACGTTCACCCCTCCACTTT	CASNTPQRSPLHF	-	-	TRBV6-2/TRBV6-3	TRBJ1-6
TGTGCCAGCAGAGAAGGGATCACTGAAGCTTTCTTT	CASREGITEAFF	-	many	TRBV6-2/TRBV6-3	TRBJ1-1
TGTGCCAGCAGCCCAAGAGTTACCGTCAAAGATACGCAGTATTTT	CASSPRVTVKDTQYF	-	-	TRBV7-2	TRBJ2-3
TGCAGTGCTAGAGGGGTCCTAGGGGAGCACACGGATACGCAGTATTTT	CSARGVLGEHTDTQYF	-	many	TRBV20-1	TRBJ2-3
TGTGCCACCAGCAGAGATGGGATCACTCTTCAAGAGACCCAGTACTTC	CATSRDGITLQETQYF	-	many	TRBV15	TRBJ2-5
TGTGCCAGCAGCTACTCGACCGGGACTAGCGGCACAGATACGCAGTATTTT	CASSYSTGTSGTDTQYF	TRBD2	many	TRBV6-6	TRBJ2-3
TGCGCCAGCAGCCTCAACTCCGGGACTGGCAATGAGCAGTTCTTC	CASSLNSGTGNEQFF	-	many	TRBV4-3	TRBJ2-1
TGTGCCAGCAGCTTAGTACCCAATGAGCAGTTCTTC	CASSLVPNEQFF	-	-	TRBV11-2	TRBJ2-1
TGCGCCAGCAGTCAAGGACTAGAGGGGGAAAACATTCAGTACTTC	CASSQGLEGENIQYF	-	many	TRBV23-1	TRBJ2-4
TGCAGCGCCTCAGCGGGGGACTCCTACAATGAGCAGTTCTTC	CSASAGDSYNEQFF	TRBD2	few	TRBV29-1	TRBJ2-1
TGTGCCAGCAGTAACCGTTACGAGCAGTACTTC	CASSNRYEQYF	-	many	TRBV6-5	TRBJ2-7
TGTGCCAGCAGTTTATCAGGGCACTTGGTAGGCTACGAGCAGTACTTC	CASSLSGHLVGYEQYF	-	-	TRBV27	TRBJ2-7